Listed below are T cell receptor beta chains from one sample, sequenced in a study of OX40 agonist ivuxolimab in advanced cancers. This table comes from immunoSEQ multiplex PCR, and its TCRdb copy is limited to in-frame clones, with some not included. This sample has about 130,000 clones; about 92% occur once, and the top ten carry 1%. This sample comprised CD4+ or CD8+ T cells sorted from blood, obtained in a trial of the OX40 agonist ivuxolimab. All receptors derive from an adult with an advanced solid tumor such as melanoma, head and neck, liver or kidney cancer. Both conserved end residues are part of each CDR3. A D gene is named only where the DNA matches it firmly. Not all rows give a size; the values are once, few, many and, for expanded clones, a class.

J: TRBJ2-1
V: TRBV19
D: .
size: .
CDR3: CASSHYNEQFF
DNA: TGTGCCAGTAGTCATTACAATGAGCAGTTCTTC

J: TRBJ2-1
V: TRBV13
D: TRBD2
size: .
CDR3: CASSLEVGLAEDNEQFF
DNA: TGTGCCAGCAGCTTAGAGGTTGGACTAGCGGAAGACAATGAGCAGTTCTTC

J: TRBJ2-1
V: TRBV6-6
D: TRBD1
size: .
CDR3: CASSLLQGNAYNEQFF
DNA: TGTGCCAGCAGTCTTTTACAGGGGAATGCCTACAATGAGCAGTTCTTC

J: TRBJ2-3
V: TRBV5-1
D: .
size: .
CDR3: CASSLEMGRGADTQYF
DNA: TGCGCCAGCAGCTTGGAAATGGGGAGAGGAGCAGATACGCAGTATTTT

J: TRBJ1-3
V: TRBV5-5
D: .
size: .
CDR3: CASSLAWVSGGDTIYF
DNA: TGTGCCAGCAGCTTGGCCTGGGTCTCGGGAGGAGACACCATATATTTT

J: TRBJ1-2
V: TRBV18
D: .
size: few
CDR3: CASSPRPVDGYTF
DNA: TGTGCCAGCTCACCCCGACCGGTGGATGGCTACACCTTC

J: TRBJ2-2
V: TRBV4-3
D: TRBD1
size: .
CDR3: CASSRFAGTANTGELFF
DNA: TGCGCCAGCAGCCGTTTTGCCGGGACAGCGAACACCGGGGAGCTGTTTTTT

J: TRBJ2-7
V: TRBV6-4
D: TRBD1
size: .
CDR3: CASSDPFRQGYEQYF
DNA: TGTGCCAGCAGTGACCCATTCAGACAGGGCTACGAGCAGTACTTC

J: TRBJ1-6
V: TRBV15
D: .
size: few
CDR3: CATGGTDKNSPLHF
DNA: TGTGCCACCGGCGGGACGGACAAAAATTCACCCCTCCACTTT

J: TRBJ2-7
V: TRBV29-1
D: TRBD2
size: once
CDR3: CSVGGSSYEQYF
DNA: TGCAGCGTGGGGGGGTCCTCCTACGAGCAGTACTTC

J: TRBJ1-2
V: TRBV11-3
D: .
size: .
CDR3: CASSLAGGNGYTF
DNA: TGTGCCAGCAGCTTAGCGGGGGGTAATGGCTACACCTTC

J: TRBJ1-1
V: TRBV5-5
D: .
size: .
CDR3: CASSLEGGTSNTEAFF
DNA: TGTGCCAGCAGCTTGGAAGGCGGGACATCAAACACTGAAGCTTTCTTT

J: TRBJ1-4
V: TRBV27
D: .
size: .
CDR3: CASALWGGYEKLFF
DNA: TGTGCCAGCGCCCTTTGGGGAGGGTATGAAAAACTGTTTTTT